The text below deals with one T cell receptor beta chain. This sample is part of a study of T cells after posttransplantation cyclophosphamide. Assay used: immunoSEQ multiplex PCR; TCRdb lists only in-frame clones, some missing. The sample comprises about 5,000 clones, 82% of which are singletons, and less than 4% rests with the top ten. The CDR3 runs to 13 residues. Trimming pared 4 bases from V and 3 bases from J, leaving 12 bases between. In germline, CDR1 is SQVTM, CDR2 ANQGSEA. Treatment was busulfan-fludarabine conditioning, a marrow graft, and cyclophosphamide on days +3 and +4. This clonotype originated in a male patient aged 45-60 years who received an allogeneic stem cell transplant from a related donor and was CMV-positive. The graft donor may account for some of the T cells. V and J are TRBV29-1 and TRBJ2-5; perhaps TRBD1 as D (6 bases). Sequences were derived from CD4+ T cells sorted from blood, sampled around 350 days after allogeneic stem cell transplant with posttransplant cyclophosphamide. The CDR3 DNA reads as TGCAGCGTTGTAGAATACAGGGAAGAGACCCAGTACTTC. Its protein is CSVVEYREETQYF.